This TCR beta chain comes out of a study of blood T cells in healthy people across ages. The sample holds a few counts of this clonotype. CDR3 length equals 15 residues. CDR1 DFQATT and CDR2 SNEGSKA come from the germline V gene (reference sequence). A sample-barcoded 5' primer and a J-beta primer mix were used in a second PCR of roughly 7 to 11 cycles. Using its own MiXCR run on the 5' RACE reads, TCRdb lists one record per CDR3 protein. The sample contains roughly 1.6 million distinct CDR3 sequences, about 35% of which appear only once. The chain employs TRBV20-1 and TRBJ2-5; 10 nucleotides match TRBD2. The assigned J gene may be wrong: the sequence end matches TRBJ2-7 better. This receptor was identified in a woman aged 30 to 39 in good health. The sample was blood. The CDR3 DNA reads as TGCAGTGCTAGGACCCAAGGACTAGCGGATTACGAGCAGTACTTC. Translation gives CSARTQGLADYEQYF.